This T cell receptor (beta chain) comes out of a study of blood T cells in healthy people across ages. Primers used in a second PCR of roughly 6 to 12 cycles were a sample-barcoded 5' primer and a J-beta primer mix. TCRdb re-derived calls from the 5' RACE reads in MiXCR, one entry per CDR3 protein. This sample has hundreds of thousands of distinct CDR3 sequences; about 51% occur once, and the top ten carry about 13%. Germline values: CDR1 SQVTM, CDR2 ANQGSEA. The CDR3 spans 14 residues. Losses at the gene ends were 1 base for V and 2 bases for J; bases not matched to a gene: 3. Each donor was a healthy Caucasian individual from Russia, aged about 6 to 95. This clonotype was recorded many times.

The source material was blood. This TCR was sampled from a woman older than 75 in good health. The chain combines TRBV29-1 with TRBJ2-5; 8 bases are a match to TRBD2. CDR3 protein: CSVEAGGVQETQYF. The CDR3 DNA sequence: TGCAGCGTTGAAGCGGGAGGGGTTCAAGAGACCCAGTACTTC.